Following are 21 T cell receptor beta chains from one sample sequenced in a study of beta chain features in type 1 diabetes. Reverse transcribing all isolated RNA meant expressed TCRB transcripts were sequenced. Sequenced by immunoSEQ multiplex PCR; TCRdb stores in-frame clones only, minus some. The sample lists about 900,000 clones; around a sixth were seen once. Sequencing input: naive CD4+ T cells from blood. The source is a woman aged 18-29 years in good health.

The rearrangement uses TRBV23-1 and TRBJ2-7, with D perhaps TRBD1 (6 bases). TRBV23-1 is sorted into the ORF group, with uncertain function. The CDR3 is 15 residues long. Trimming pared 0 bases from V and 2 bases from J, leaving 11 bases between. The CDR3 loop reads CASSQSSQGAYEQYF. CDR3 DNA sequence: TGCGCCAGCAGTCAATCTTCACAGGGCGCCTACGAGCAGTACTTC.

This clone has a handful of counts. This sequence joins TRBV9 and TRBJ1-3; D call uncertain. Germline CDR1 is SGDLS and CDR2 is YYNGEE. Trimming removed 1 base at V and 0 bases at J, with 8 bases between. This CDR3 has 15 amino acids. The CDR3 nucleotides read TGTGCCAGCAGCGTACGTGGAATCTCTGGAAACACCATATATTTT. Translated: CASSVRGISGNTIYF.

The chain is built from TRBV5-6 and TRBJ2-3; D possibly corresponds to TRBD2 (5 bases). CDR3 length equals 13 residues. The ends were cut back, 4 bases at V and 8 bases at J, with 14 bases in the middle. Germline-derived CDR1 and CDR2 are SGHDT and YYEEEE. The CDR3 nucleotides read TGTGCCAGCAGCGCACAACTAGTGGGTACGCAGTATTTT. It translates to CASSAQLVGTQYF.

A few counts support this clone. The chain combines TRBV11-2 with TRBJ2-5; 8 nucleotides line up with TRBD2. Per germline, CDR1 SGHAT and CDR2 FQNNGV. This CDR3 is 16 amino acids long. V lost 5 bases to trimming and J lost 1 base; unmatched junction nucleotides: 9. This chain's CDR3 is CASSDTGLALQETQYF. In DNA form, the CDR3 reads TGTGCCAGCAGCGATACAGGACTAGCCCTCCAAGAGACCCAGTACTTC.

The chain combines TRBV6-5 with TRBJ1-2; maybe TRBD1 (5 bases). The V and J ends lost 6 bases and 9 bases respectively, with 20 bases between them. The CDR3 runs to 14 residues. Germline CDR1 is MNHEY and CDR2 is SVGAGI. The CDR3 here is CASSFDSYPRSYTF. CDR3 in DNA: TGTGCCAGCAGCTTCGACAGCTATCCCCGTAGCTACACCTTC.

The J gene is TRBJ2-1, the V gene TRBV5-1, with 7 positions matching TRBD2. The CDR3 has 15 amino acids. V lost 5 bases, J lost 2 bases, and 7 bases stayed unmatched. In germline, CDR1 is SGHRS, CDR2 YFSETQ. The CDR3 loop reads CASSLSGHTYNEQFF. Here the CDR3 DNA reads TGCGCCAGCAGTCTTAGCGGGCACACCTACAATGAGCAGTTCTTC. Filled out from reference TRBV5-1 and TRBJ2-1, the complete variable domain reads KAGVTQTPRYLIKTRGQQVTLSCSPISGHRSVSWYQQTPGQGLQFLFEYFSETQRNKGNFPGRFSGRQFSNSRSEMNVSTLELGDSALYLCASSLSGHTYNEQFFGPGTRLTVL.

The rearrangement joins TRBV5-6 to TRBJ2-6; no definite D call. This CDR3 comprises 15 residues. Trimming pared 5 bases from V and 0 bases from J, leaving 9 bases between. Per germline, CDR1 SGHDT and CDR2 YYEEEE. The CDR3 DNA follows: TGTGCCAGCAGGGTTTGGAGCTCTGGGGCCAACGTCCTGACTTTC. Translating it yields CASRVWSSGANVLTF.

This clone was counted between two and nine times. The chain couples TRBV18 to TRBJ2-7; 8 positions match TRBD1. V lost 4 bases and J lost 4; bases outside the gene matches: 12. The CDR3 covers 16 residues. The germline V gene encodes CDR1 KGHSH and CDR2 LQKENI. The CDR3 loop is CASSLRTGTGAYEQYF. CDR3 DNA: TGTGCCAGCTCACTCCGAACAGGGACAGGCGCGTACGAGCAGTACTTC.

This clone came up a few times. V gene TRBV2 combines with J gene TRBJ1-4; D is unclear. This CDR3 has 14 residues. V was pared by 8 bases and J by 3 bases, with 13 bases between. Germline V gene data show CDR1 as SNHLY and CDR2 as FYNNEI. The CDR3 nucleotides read TGTGCCAGCCGGACGGACGCAGCTAATGAAAAACTGTTTTTT. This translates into CASRTDAANEKLFF.

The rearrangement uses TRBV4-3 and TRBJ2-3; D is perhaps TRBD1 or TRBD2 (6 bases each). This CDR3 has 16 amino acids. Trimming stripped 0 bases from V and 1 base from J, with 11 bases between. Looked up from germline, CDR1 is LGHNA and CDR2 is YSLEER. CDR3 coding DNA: TGCGCCAGCAGCCAAGAGAAGGGGGGAGGCACAGATACGCAGTATTTT. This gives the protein CASSQEKGGGTDTQYF.

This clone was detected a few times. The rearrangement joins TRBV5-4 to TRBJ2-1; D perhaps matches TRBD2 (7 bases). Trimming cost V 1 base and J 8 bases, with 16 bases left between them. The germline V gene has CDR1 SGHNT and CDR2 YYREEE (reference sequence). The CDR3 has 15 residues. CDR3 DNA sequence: TGTGCCAGCAGCTTGAGGGGGGAGGGCCGATATGAGCAGTTCTTC. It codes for CASSLRGEGRYEQFF.

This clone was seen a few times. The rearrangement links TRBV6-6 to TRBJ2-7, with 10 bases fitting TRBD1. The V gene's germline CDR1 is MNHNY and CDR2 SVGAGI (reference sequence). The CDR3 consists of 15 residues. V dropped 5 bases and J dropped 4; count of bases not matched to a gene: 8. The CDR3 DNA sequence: TGTGCCAGCAGTCCGGCCGGGACAGGGGTGTACGAGCAGTACTTC. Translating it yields CASSPAGTGVYEQYF.

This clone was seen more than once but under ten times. CDR3 amino acids: CASSSHPGASSGNTIYF. The CDR3 DNA sequence: TGTGCCAGCAGCTCCCACCCGGGGGCTTCCTCTGGAAACACCATATATTTT. The V gene is TRBV7-2, the J gene TRBJ1-3; perhaps TRBD1 as D (6 bases). Germline V gives CDR1 SGHTA, CDR2 FQGNSA. Trimming pared 4 bases from V and 0 bases from J, leaving 16 bases between. This CDR3 region has 17 residues.

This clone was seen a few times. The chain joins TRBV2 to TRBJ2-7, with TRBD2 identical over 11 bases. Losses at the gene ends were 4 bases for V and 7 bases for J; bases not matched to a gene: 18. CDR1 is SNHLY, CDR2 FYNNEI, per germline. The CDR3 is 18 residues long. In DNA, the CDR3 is TGTGCCAGCAGTGCTACAGAGCTAGCGACTAGCGGGATAGGGGAGCAGTACTTC. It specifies CASSATELATSGIGEQYF.

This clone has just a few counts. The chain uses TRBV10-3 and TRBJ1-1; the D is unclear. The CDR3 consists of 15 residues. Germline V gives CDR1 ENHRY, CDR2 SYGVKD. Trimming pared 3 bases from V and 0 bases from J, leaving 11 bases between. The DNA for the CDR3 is TGTGCCATCAGTGATGGGGTTCTCATGAACACTGAAGCTTTCTTT. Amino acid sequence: CAISDGVLMNTEAFF.

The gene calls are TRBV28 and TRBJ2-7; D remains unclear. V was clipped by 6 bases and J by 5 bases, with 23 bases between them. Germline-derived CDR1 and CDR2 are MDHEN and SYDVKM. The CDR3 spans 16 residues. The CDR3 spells CASRPFSRYGYDEQYF. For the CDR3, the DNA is TGTGCCAGCAGACCCTTCTCGCGGTATGGATACGACGAGCAGTACTTC.

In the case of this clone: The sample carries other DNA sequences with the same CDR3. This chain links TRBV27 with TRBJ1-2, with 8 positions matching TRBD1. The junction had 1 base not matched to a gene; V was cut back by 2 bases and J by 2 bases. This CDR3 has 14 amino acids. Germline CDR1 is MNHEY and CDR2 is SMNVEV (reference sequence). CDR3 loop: CASSLGQGNYGYTF. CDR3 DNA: TGTGCCAGCAGTTTAGGACAGGGAAACTATGGCTACACCTTC.

In DNA, the CDR3 is TGTGCCAGCAGCCCGCCCGGGGGAGGTGAAAAACTGTTTTTT. It yields the protein CASSPPGGGEKLFF. The chain couples TRBV13 to TRBJ1-4; maybe TRBD1 (5 bases). This CDR3 spans 14 amino acids. Germline CDR1 reads PRHDT; CDR2 reads FYEKMQ (reference sequence). Trimming took off 5 bases at V and 7 bases at J, with 14 bases between the two ends.

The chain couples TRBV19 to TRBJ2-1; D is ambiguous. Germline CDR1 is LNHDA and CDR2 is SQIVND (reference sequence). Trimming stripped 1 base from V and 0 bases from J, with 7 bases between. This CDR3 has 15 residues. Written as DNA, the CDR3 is TGTGCCAGTAGTATAGCAAGCGTCTCCTACAATGAGCAGTTCTTC. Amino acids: CASSIASVSYNEQFF.

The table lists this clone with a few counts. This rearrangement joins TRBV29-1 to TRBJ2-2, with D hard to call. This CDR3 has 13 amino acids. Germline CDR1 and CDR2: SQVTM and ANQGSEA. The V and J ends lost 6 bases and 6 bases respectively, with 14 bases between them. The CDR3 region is CSVRMFEAGELFF. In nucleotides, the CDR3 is TGCAGCGTCCGAATGTTCGAGGCCGGGGAGCTGTTTTTT.

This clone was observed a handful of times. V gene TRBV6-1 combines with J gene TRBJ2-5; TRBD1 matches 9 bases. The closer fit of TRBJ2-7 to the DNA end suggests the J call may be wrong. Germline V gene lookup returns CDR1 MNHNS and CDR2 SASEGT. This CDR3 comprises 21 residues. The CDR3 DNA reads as TGTGCCAGCAGTGAAGACGCCTGGGGGACAGGGATATCTCCCAGCTCCTACGAGCAGTACTTC. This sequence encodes CASSEDAWGTGISPSSYEQYF.